One and the same sample provided the 15 T cell receptor beta chains below, sequenced in a study of Ad26.COV2.S vaccination and SARS-CoV-2 variants. The treatment is: 19 received Ad26.COV2.S at low or high dose, single or two shots; roughly five received placebo; per-sample allocation not given. Material that was analyzed had been drawn on day 63 after the first vaccine or placebo injection. Profiling relied on immunoSEQ multiplex PCR, and the TCRdb table lists in-frame clones only, not all of them. The table has about 680,000 clones, 80% to 90% seen once; the top ten hold about 1.5%. The specimen comprised peripheral blood, sampled in a trial of Ad26.COV2.S vaccine versus placebo. The receptors come from a person between 18 and 65 years old who received the Ad26.COV2.S COVID-19 vaccine or a placebo.

This chain joins TRBV18 and TRBJ2-3; TRBD2 aligns across 8 bases. V shed 2 bases, J shed 5 bases, and the junction held 9 bases outside the gene matches. Germline CDR1 reads KGHSH; CDR2 reads LQKENI. This CDR3 region has 16 residues. CDR3 sequence (DNA): TGTGCCAGCTCACCAAGCCCGACTAGCGAGTTAGATACGCAGTATTTT. Protein product: CASSPSPTSELDTQYF.

This clone was observed once. The chain couples TRBV5-1 to TRBJ2-6; 8 nucleotides align to TRBD1. Germline V lookup: CDR1 SGHRS, CDR2 YFSETQ. V shed 3 bases and J 0 bases; nucleotides not matched to a gene: 8. This CDR3 is built from 18 residues. The CDR3 protein is CASSSGTGTSSGANVLTF. For the CDR3, the DNA is TGCGCCAGCAGCTCCGGGACAGGAACTAGCTCTGGGGCCAACGTCCTGACTTTC.

This chain links TRBV6-5 with TRBJ2-2; D not resolved. CDR3 length equals 15 residues. The germline CDR1 and CDR2 sequences are MNHEY and SVGAGI. Trimming pared 0 bases from V and 4 bases from J, leaving 9 bases between. The CDR3 loop is CASSYSNRATGELFF. CDR3 nucleotides: TGTGCCAGCAGTTACTCAAACAGAGCCACCGGGGAGCTGTTTTTT.

This rearrangement joins TRBV3-1 (or the pseudogene TRBV3-2) to TRBJ2-2; D call uncertain. Germline assignment: CDR1 LGHDT and CDR2 YNNKEL (reference sequence). CDR3 length equals 14 residues. V was clipped by 0 bases and J by 0 bases, with 2 bases between them. The CDR3 DNA reads TGTGCCAGCAGCCAAGAGCCGAACACCGGGGAGCTGTTTTTT. This gives the protein CASSQEPNTGELFF.

The chain links TRBV10-3 to TRBJ1-2; TRBD1 is a possible D gene (5 bases). The CDR3 is made up of 13 amino acids. Germline CDR1 and CDR2: ENHRY and SYGVKD. V was clipped by 5 bases and J by 3 bases, with 10 bases between them. The CDR3 protein is CAISSRDHYGYTF. The CDR3 coding sequence is TGTGCCATCAGTTCGAGGGACCACTATGGCTACACCTTC.

The rearrangement links TRBV14 to TRBJ1-4; D gene ambiguous. CDR1 SGHDN and CDR2 FVKESK come from the germline V gene. CDR3 size: 16 residues. Trimming took off 1 base at V and 0 bases at J, with 9 bases between the two ends. CDR3 protein: CASSQGGEATNEKLFF. CDR3 in DNA: TGTGCCAGCAGCCAAGGTGGGGAAGCAACTAATGAAAAACTGTTTTTT.

The J gene is TRBJ2-7, the V gene TRBV7-2, with D unclear. V lost 1 base and J 10 bases, leaving 8 bases between the germline ends. Germline lookup yields CDR1 SGHTA and CDR2 FQGNSA. There are 11 residues in the CDR3. CDR3 protein: CASSLGPFQYF. CDR3 bases: TGTGCCAGCAGCTTAGGGCCATTTCAGTACTTC.

The gene calls are TRBV27 and TRBJ2-3; no clear D. From germline, CDR1 is MNHEY and CDR2 SMNVEV (reference sequence). The CDR3 is 13 amino acids. V lost 10 bases and J 1 base, leaving 12 bases between the germline ends. CDR3 residues: CATRTAGTDTQYF. CDR3 sequence (DNA): TGTGCCACCAGGACGGCGGGCACAGATACGCAGTATTTT.

A remark on this clone: This CDR3 is also generated by other DNA sequences in the sample. The chain uses TRBV7-9 and TRBJ2-2; a possible D gene is TRBD1 (6 bases). In germline, CDR1 is SEHNR, CDR2 FQNEAQ (reference sequence). Trimming took 6 bases from V and 0 from J, leaving 8 bases between them. CDR3 length: 14 residues. CDR3 nucleotide sequence: TGTGCCAGCAGGGACAGTCCGAACACCGGGGAGCTGTTTTTT. It encodes CASRDSPNTGELFF.

The chain joins TRBV24-1 to TRBJ2-2; 7 positions agree with TRBD2. Trimming removed 2 bases from V and 6 bases from J; junction bases left unmatched: 8. Germline assignment: CDR1 KGHDR and CDR2 SFDVKD. This CDR3 comprises 16 residues. The CDR3 bases are TGTGCCACCAGTGATTGGGGCGGGAGCGAATCCGGGGAGCTGTTTTTT. Protein sequence: CATSDWGGSESGELFF.

V usage is TRBV30 and J usage is TRBJ1-1; no clear D gene. This CDR3 is 14 amino acids long. V dropped 2 bases and J dropped 0 bases, with 10 bases sitting between them. Germline CDR1 is GTSNPN and CDR2 is SVGIG (reference sequence). In DNA form, the CDR3 reads TGTGCCTGGAGTTTGCCAGATTTGAACACTGAAGCTTTCTTT. Protein product: CAWSLPDLNTEAFF. The whole variable domain, filled in from reference TRBV30 and TRBJ1-1, reads SQTIHQWPATLVQPVGSPLSLECTVEGTSNPNLYWYRQAAGRGLQLLFYSVGIGQISSEVPQNLSASRPQDRQFILSSKKLLLSDSGFYLCAWSLPDLNTEAFFGQGTRLTVV.

The rearrangement joins TRBV4-2 to TRBJ1-1; 7 bases line up with TRBD1. The CDR3 extends over 14 amino acids. Germline-derived CDR1 and CDR2 are LGHNA and YNFKEQ. Trimming cost V 2 bases and J 5 bases; bases outside gene matches: 5. This CDR3 is CASSQTGDVTEAFF. The CDR3 DNA reads as TGTGCCAGCAGCCAAACAGGGGACGTAACTGAAGCTTTCTTT.

This rearrangement joins TRBV24-1 to TRBJ2-1, with a possible D match to TRBD2 (7 bases). V shed 9 bases and J shed 5 bases, with 16 bases lying between them. This CDR3 has 14 residues. Germline values: CDR1 KGHDR, CDR2 SFDVKD. CDR3 sequence (DNA): TGTGCCACCGGGGAGGGGGGATGGAACAATGAGCAGTTCTTC. This translates into CATGEGGWNNEQFF.

V and J are TRBV6-6 and TRBJ1-1; D gene unclear. The CDR3 is made up of 15 amino acids. The V end was cut by 5 bases, the J end by 3 bases, with 16 bases between. Germline assignment: CDR1 MNHNY and CDR2 SVGAGI (reference sequence). This CDR3 is CASSNRPGRDTEAFF. In DNA form, the CDR3 reads TGTGCCAGCAGTAACCGCCCGGGTAGGGACACTGAAGCTTTCTTT.

This sequence joins TRBV10-3 and TRBJ2-1; 12 nucleotides match TRBD2. Germline V CDR1 and CDR2: ENHRY, SYGVKD. There are 14 residues in the CDR3. The V gene end was trimmed by 3 bases and the J gene end by 8 bases; junction bases not matched to a gene: 2. The DNA for the CDR3 is TGTGCCATCAGTGAACTAGCGGGGGGCCATGAGCAGTTCTTC. This sequence encodes CAISELAGGHEQFF.